Listed below are T cell receptor beta chains from one sample, sequenced in a study of PD-L1 blockade in urothelial cancer. Here immunoSEQ multiplex PCR was the method, and the copy in TCRdb shows in-frame clones only, minus some. Among 98,000 or so clones listed, 90% were seen once. The sequenced sample was PBMCs, obtained around atezolizumab (anti-PD-L1) treatment. All receptors derive from a man between 60 and 75 years old with urothelial cancer. CDR3s include the opening cysteine and the closing phenylalanine or tryptophan. Fields, in order: clone size, D gene, V gene, J gene, CDR3 protein, CDR3 DNA. D genes are given only for firm matches. Where a row states a size, it is once, few, many or the class of an expanded clone; other rows omit it.

clone_size: -; d_call: -; v_call: TRBV2; j_call: TRBJ2-7; cdr3_aa: CASSPADYGQYF; cdr3_nt: TGTGCCAGCAGTCCTGCAGACTACGGGCAGTACTTC
clone_size: -; d_call: TRBD1; v_call: TRBV10-2; j_call: TRBJ1-1; cdr3_aa: CASRDRQVNTEAFF; cdr3_nt: TGCGCCAGCCGGGACAGACAAGTGAACACTGAAGCTTTCTTT
clone_size: -; d_call: -; v_call: TRBV28; j_call: TRBJ2-7; cdr3_aa: CASSTRQGSYTSIRDEQYF; cdr3_nt: TGTGCCAGCAGTACCCGACAGGGATCTTATACTAGCATACGGGACGAGCAGTACTTC
clone_size: -; d_call: -; v_call: TRBV18; j_call: TRBJ2-1; cdr3_aa: CASSTGAGDEQFF; cdr3_nt: TGTGCCAGCTCAACTGGGGCTGGGGATGAGCAGTTCTTC
clone_size: -; d_call: -; v_call: TRBV19; j_call: TRBJ1-5; cdr3_aa: CASSPFVGGGRQPQHF; cdr3_nt: TGTGCCAGTAGTCCCTTCGTTGGGGGGGGGCGGCAGCCCCAGCATTTT
clone_size: -; d_call: TRBD1; v_call: TRBV2; j_call: TRBJ2-7; cdr3_aa: CASSEGQGLSYEQYF; cdr3_nt: TGTGCCAGCAGTGAAGGACAGGGCCTCTCCTACGAGCAGTACTTC
clone_size: -; d_call: TRBD2; v_call: TRBV9; j_call: TRBJ2-7; cdr3_aa: CASSTLSSGYEQYF; cdr3_nt: TGTGCCAGCAGCACTTTATCTAGCGGGTACGAGCAGTACTTC
clone_size: -; d_call: -; v_call: TRBV7-2; j_call: TRBJ2-6; cdr3_aa: CASSSQRSGANVLTF; cdr3_nt: TGTGCCAGCAGCAGTCAGCGCTCTGGGGCCAACGTCCTGACTTTC
clone_size: once; d_call: -; v_call: TRBV10-3; j_call: TRBJ2-7; cdr3_aa: CAISVDSEQYF; cdr3_nt: TGTGCCATCAGTGTGGACTCCGAGCAGTACTTC
clone_size: -; d_call: TRBD1; v_call: TRBV5-6; j_call: TRBJ2-5; cdr3_aa: CASRQGVQETQYF; cdr3_nt: TGTGCCAGCAGACAGGGGGTCCAAGAGACCCAGTACTTC
clone_size: few; d_call: -; v_call: TRBV13; j_call: TRBJ1-1; cdr3_aa: CASSFNRAMNTEAFF; cdr3_nt: TGTGCCAGCAGCTTTAACAGGGCCATGAACACTGAAGCTTTCTTT
clone_size: -; d_call: TRBD1; v_call: TRBV6-5; j_call: TRBJ1-3; cdr3_aa: CASSYSGQGGGNTIYF; cdr3_nt: TGTGCCAGCAGTTACTCCGGACAGGGGGGGGGAAACACCATATATTTT
clone_size: -; d_call: TRBD1; v_call: TRBV9; j_call: TRBJ1-3; cdr3_aa: CASSAPDRGPGNTIYF; cdr3_nt: TGTGCCAGCAGCGCCCCCGACAGGGGGCCTGGAAACACCATATATTTT
clone_size: -; d_call: TRBD2; v_call: TRBV11-2; j_call: TRBJ2-3; cdr3_aa: CASSLRLAGATDTQYF; cdr3_nt: TGTGCCAGCAGCCTTCGACTAGCGGGGGCCACAGATACGCAGTATTTT
clone_size: -; d_call: -; v_call: TRBV29-1; j_call: TRBJ1-4; cdr3_aa: CSVAAGEKLFF; cdr3_nt: TGCAGCGTTGCCGCGGGTGAAAAACTGTTTTTT
clone_size: -; d_call: -; v_call: TRBV9; j_call: TRBJ2-5; cdr3_aa: CASSVDIYQETQYF; cdr3_nt: TGTGCCAGCAGCGTGGACATATATCAAGAGACCCAGTACTTC
clone_size: -; d_call: TRBD2; v_call: TRBV28; j_call: TRBJ2-7; cdr3_aa: CASSSSSGRYEQYF; cdr3_nt: TGTGCCAGCAGTTCATCTAGCGGGAGATACGAGCAGTACTTC
clone_size: -; d_call: -; v_call: TRBV5-4; j_call: TRBJ1-4; cdr3_aa: CASSQDGRGNEKLFF; cdr3_nt: TGTGCCAGCAGCCAGGATGGCAGGGGTAATGAAAAACTGTTTTTT
clone_size: once; d_call: -; v_call: TRBV10-1; j_call: TRBJ2-3; cdr3_aa: CASSETRGNTDTQYF; cdr3_nt: TGCGCCAGCAGTGAGACCCGCGGGAACACAGATACGCAGTATTTT
clone_size: -; d_call: -; v_call: TRBV5-5; j_call: TRBJ1-1; cdr3_aa: CASSLSWQGNTEAFF; cdr3_nt: TGTGCCAGCAGCTTGTCCTGGCAGGGAAACACTGAAGCTTTCTTT
clone_size: -; d_call: -; v_call: TRBV4-1; j_call: TRBJ1-5; cdr3_aa: CASSQPPGGSQPQHF; cdr3_nt: TGCGCCAGCAGCCAGCCTCCGGGGGGGAGTCAGCCCCAGCATTTT
clone_size: -; d_call: TRBD2; v_call: TRBV7-3; j_call: TRBJ2-1; cdr3_aa: CASSASGGRNEQFF; cdr3_nt: TGTGCCAGCAGCGCTAGCGGGGGGCGGAATGAGCAGTTCTTC